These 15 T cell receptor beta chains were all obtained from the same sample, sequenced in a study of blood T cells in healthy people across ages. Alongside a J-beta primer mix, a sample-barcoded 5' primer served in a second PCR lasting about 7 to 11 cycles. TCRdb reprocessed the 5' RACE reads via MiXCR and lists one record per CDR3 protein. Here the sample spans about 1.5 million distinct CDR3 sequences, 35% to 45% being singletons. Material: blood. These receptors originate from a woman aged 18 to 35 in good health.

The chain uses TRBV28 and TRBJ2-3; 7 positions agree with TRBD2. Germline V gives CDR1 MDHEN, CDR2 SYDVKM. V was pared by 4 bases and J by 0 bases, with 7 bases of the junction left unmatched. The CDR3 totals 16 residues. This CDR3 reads CASSSSSGSSTDTQYF. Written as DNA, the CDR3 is TGTGCCAGCAGTTCGTCTAGCGGCTCTAGCACAGATACGCAGTATTTT.

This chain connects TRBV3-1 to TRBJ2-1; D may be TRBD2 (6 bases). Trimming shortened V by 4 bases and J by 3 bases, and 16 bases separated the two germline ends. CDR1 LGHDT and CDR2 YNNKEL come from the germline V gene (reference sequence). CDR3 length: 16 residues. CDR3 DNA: TGTGCCAGCAGCCCCGCCCAGGGACTCTACTACAATGAGCAGTTCTTC. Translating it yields CASSPAQGLYYNEQFF.

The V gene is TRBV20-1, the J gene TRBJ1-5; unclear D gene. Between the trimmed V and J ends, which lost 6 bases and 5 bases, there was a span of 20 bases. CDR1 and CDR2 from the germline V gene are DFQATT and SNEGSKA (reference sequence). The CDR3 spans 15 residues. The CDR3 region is CSALEGSQSDQPQHF. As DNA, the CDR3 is TGCAGTGCATTGGAGGGCAGCCAAAGCGATCAGCCCCAGCATTTT.

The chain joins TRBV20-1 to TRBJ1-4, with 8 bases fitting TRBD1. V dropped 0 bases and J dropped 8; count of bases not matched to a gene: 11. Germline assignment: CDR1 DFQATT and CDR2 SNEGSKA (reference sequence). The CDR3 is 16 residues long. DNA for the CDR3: TGCAGTGCTAGAGAACTGACAGGGGTAATGCGGGAAAAACTGTTTTTT. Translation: CSARELTGVMREKLFF.

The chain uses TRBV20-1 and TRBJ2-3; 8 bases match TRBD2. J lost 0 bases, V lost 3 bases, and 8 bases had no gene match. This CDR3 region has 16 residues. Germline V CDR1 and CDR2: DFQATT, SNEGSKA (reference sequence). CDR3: CSASLPGGSSTDTQYF. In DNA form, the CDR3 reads TGCAGTGCTAGCCTCCCGGGGGGGTCTAGCACAGATACGCAGTATTTT.

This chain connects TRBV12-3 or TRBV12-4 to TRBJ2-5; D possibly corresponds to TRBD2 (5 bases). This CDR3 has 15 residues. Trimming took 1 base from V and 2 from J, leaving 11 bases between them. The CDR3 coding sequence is TGTGCCAGCAGTTTAGGCGGGTGGATTCAAGAGACCCAGTACTTC. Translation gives CASSLGGWIQETQYF.

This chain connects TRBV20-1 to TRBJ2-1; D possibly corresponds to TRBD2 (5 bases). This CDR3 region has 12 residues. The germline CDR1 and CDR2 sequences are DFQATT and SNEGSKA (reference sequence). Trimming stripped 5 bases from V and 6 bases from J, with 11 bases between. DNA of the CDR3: TGCAGTGCTCCCCTGGCGGGCAATGAGCAGTTCTTC. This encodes CSAPLAGNEQFF.

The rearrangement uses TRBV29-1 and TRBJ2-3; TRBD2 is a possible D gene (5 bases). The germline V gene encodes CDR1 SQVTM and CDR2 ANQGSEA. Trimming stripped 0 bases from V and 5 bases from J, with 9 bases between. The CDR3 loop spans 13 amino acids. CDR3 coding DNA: TGCAGCGTTGAAGAAGGACGGGGAGATACGCAGTATTTT. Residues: CSVEEGRGDTQYF.

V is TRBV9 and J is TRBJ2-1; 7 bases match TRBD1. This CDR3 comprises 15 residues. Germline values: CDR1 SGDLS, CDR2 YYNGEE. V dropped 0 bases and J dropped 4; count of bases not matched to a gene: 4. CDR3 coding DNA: TGTGCCAGCAGCGTAGGGGGACAGCCTTACAATGAGCAGTTCTTC. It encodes CASSVGGQPYNEQFF. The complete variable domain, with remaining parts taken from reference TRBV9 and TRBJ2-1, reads DSGVTQTPKHLITATGQRVTLRCSPRSGDLSVYWYQQSLDQGLQFLIQYYNGEERAKGNILERFSAQQFPDLHSELNLSSLELGDSALYFCASSVGGQPYNEQFFGPGTRLTVL.

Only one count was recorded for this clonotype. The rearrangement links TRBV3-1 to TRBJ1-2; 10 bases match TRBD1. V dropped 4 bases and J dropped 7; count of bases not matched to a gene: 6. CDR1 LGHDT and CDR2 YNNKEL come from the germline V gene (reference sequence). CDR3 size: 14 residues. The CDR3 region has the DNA TGTGCCAGCAGCCGAGACAGGGGGCTCTCTGGCTACACCTTC. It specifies CASSRDRGLSGYTF.

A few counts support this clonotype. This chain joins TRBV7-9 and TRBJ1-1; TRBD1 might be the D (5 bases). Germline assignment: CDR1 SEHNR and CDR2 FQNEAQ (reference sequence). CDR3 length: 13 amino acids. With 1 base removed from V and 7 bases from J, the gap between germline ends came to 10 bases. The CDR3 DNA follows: TGTGCCAGCAGCTTAGGACAGCCCGTTGAAGCTTTCTTT. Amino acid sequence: CASSLGQPVEAFF.

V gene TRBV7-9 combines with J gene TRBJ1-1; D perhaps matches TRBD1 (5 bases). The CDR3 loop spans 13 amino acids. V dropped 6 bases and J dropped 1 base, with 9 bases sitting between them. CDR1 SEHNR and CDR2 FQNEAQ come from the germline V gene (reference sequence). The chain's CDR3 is CASRQTENTEAFF. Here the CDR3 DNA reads TGTGCCAGCAGGCAGACAGAGAACACTGAAGCTTTCTTT.

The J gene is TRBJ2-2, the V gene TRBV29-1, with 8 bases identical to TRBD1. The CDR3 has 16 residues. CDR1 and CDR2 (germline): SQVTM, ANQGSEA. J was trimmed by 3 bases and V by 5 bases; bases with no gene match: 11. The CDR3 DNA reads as TGCAGCGTTTCCGACGGCAGGGGGCTAGACACCGGGGAGCTGTTTTTT. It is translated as CSVSDGRGLDTGELFF.

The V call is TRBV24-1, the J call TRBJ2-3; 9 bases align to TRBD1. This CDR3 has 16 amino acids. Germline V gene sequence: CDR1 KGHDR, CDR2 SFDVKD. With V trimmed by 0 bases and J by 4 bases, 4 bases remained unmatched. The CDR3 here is CATSDLPRTGADTQYF. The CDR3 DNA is TGTGCCACCAGTGATTTGCCTAGGACAGGGGCAGATACGCAGTATTTT.

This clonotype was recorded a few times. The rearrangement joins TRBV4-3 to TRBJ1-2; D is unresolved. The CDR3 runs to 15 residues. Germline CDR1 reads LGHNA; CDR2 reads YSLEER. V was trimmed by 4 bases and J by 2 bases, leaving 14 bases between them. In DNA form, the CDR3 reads TGCGCCAGCAGCCCGTCAATCCTGAGAAACTATGGCTACACCTTC. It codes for CASSPSILRNYGYTF.